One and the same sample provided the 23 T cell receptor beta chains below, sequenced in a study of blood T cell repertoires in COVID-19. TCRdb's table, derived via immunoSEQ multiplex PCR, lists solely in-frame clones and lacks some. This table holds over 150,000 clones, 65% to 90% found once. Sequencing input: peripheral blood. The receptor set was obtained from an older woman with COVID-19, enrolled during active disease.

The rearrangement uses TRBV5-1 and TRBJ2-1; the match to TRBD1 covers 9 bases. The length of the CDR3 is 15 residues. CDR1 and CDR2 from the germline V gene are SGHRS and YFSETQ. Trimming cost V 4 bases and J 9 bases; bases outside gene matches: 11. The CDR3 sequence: CASSPGQGGFVEQFF. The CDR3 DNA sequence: TGCGCCAGCAGCCCGGGACAGGGAGGTTTTGTTGAGCAGTTCTTC.

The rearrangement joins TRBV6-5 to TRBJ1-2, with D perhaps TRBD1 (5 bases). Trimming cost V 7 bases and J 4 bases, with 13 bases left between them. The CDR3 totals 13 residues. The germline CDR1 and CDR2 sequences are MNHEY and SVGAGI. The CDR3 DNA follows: TGTGCCAGCACCACGGGGGTAGGCTATGGCTACACCTTC. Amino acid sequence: CASTTGVGYGYTF.

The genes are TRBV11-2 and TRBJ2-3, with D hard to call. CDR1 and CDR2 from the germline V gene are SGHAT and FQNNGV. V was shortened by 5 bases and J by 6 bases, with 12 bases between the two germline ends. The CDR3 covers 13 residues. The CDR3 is CASSMYFGDTQYF. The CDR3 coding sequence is TGTGCCAGCAGCATGTACTTCGGGGATACGCAGTATTTT.

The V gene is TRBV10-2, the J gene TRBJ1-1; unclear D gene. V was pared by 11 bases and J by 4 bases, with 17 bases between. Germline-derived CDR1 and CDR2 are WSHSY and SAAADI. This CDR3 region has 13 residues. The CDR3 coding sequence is TGCGCCGGCCTTGGGTTCGAGGGCACTGAAGCTTTCTTT. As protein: CAGLGFEGTEAFF.

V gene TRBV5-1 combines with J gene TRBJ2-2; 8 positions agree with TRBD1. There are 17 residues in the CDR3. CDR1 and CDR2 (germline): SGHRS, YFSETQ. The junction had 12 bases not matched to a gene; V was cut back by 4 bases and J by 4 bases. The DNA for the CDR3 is TGCGCCAGCAGCGTAGGACAGGGATCCGTAACCACCGGGGAGCTGTTTTTT. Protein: CASSVGQGSVTTGELFF.

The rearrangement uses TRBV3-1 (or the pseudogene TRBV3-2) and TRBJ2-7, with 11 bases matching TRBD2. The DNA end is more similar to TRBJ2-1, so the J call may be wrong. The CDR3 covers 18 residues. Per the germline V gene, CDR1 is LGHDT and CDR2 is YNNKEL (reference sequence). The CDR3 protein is CASSLGLAGPVGRSEQFF. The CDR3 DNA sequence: TGTGCCAGCAGTCTTGGACTAGCGGGTCCAGTTGGTAGGTCTGAGCAGTTCTTC.

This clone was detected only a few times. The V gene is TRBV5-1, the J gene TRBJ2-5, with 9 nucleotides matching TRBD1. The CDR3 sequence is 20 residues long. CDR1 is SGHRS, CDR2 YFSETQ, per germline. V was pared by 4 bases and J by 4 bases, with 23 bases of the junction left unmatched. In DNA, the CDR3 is TGCGCCAGCAGCAGGACCGAGGGACAGGGTGGGAGTCCGAGGTCAGAGACCCAGTACTTC. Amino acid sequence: CASSRTEGQGGSPRSETQYF.

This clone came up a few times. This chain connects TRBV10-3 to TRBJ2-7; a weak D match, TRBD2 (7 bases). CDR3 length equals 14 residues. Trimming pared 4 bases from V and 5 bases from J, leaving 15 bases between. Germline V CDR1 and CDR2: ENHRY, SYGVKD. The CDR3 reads CAISGGGRGHEQYF. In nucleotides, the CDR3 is TGTGCCATCAGTGGGGGGGGCAGGGGCCACGAGCAGTACTTC.

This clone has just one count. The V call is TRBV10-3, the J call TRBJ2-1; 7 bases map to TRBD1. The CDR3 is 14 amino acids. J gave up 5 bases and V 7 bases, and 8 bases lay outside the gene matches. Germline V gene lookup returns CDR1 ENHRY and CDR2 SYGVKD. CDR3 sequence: CAITPGTENNEQFF. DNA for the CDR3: TGTGCCATCACCCCCGGGACAGAGAACAATGAGCAGTTCTTC.

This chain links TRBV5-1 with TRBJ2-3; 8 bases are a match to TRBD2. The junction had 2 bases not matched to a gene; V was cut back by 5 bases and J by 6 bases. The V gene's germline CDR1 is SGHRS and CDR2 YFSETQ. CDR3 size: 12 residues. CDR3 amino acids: CASSRTSDTQYF. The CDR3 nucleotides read TGCGCCAGCAGTCGGACTAGCGATACGCAGTATTTT.

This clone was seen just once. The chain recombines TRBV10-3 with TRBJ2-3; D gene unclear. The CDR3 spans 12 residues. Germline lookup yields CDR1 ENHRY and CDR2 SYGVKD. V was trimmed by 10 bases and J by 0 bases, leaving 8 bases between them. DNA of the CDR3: TGTGCCACAGCGCGCAGCACAGATACGCAGTATTTT. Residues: CATARSTDTQYF.

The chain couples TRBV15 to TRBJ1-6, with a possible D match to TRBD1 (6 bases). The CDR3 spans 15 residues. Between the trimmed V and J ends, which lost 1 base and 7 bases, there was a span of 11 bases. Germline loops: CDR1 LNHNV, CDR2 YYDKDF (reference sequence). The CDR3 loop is CATSRVSQGNSPLHF. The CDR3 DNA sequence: TGTGCCACCAGCAGAGTCTCGCAGGGGAATTCACCCCTCCACTTT. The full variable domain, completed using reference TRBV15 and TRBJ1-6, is DAMVIQNPRYQVTQFGKPVTLSCSQTLNHNVMYWYQQKSSQAPKLLFHYYDKDFNNEADTPDNFQSRRPNTSFCFLDIRSPGLGDTAMYLCATSRVSQGNSPLHFGNGTRLTVT.

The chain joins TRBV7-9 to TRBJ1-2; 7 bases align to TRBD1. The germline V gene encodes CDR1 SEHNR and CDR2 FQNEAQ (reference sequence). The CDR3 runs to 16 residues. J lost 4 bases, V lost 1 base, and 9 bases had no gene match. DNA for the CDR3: TGTGCCAGCAGCTTAGGGGTCGGGGACAGCTTCTATGGCTACACCTTC. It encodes CASSLGVGDSFYGYTF.

The chain's CDR3 is CSASLQGGQPQHF. In nucleotides, the CDR3 is TGCAGTGCTAGTCTCCAGGGTGGGCAGCCCCAGCATTTT. The chain uses TRBV20-1 and TRBJ1-5, with D possibly being TRBD1 (5 bases). Trimming took 3 bases from V and 7 from J, leaving 13 bases between them. Looked up from germline, CDR1 is DFQATT and CDR2 is SNEGSKA (reference sequence). This CDR3 is 13 amino acids long.

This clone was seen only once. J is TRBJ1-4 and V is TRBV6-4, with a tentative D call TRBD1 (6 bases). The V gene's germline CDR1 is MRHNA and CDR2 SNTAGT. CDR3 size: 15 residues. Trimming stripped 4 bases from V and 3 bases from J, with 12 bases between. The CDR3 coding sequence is TGTGCCAGCAGTGTCGGGGGGCTCCCTAATGAAAAACTGTTTTTT. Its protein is CASSVGGLPNEKLFF.

The CDR3 is CASSSQGEGKLFF. CDR3 DNA sequence: TGCGCCAGCAGCTCACAGGGCGAGGGGAAACTGTTTTTT. V and J are TRBV5-1 and TRBJ1-4, with D possibly TRBD1 on 6 matching bases. V was cut by 3 bases and J by 11 bases, with 14 bases left in between. The germline V gene encodes CDR1 SGHRS and CDR2 YFSETQ. The CDR3 sequence is 13 residues long.

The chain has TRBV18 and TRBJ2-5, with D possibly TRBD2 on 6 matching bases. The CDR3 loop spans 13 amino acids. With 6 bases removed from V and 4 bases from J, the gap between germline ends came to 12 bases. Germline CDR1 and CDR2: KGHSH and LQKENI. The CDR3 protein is CASSPGVGETQYF. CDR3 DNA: TGTGCCAGCTCCCCGGGAGTTGGAGAGACCCAGTACTTC. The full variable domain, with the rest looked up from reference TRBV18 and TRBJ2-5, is NAGVMQNPRHLVRRRGQEARLRCSPMKGHSHVYWYRQLPEEGLKFMVYLQKENIIDESGMPKERFSAEFPKEGPSILRIQQVVRGDSAAYFCASSPGVGETQYFGPGTRLLVL.

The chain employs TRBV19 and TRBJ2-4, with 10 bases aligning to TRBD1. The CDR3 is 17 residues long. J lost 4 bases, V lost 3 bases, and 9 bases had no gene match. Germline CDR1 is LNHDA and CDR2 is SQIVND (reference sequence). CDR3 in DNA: TGTGCCAGTAGTATCCCCCGTGACAGGGGGCCGAAAAACATTCAGTACTTC. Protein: CASSIPRDRGPKNIQYF.

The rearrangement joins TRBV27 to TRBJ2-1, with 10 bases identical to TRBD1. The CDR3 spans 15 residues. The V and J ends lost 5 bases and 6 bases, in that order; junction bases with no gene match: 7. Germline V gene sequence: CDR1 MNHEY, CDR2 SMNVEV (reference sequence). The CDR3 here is CASSDSGTGANEQFF. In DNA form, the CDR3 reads TGTGCCAGCAGTGACTCCGGGACAGGGGCCAATGAGCAGTTCTTC.

The CDR3 reads CASSYRKPAGADTQYF. CDR3 in DNA: TGTGCCAGCAGCTATCGCAAGCCTGCGGGTGCAGATACGCAGTATTTT. This chain connects TRBV27 to TRBJ2-3; a weak D match, TRBD2 (5 bases). The CDR3 runs to 16 residues. The germline gives CDR1 MNHEY, CDR2 SMNVEV (reference sequence). V gave up 6 bases and J gave up 4 bases, with 20 bases separating them.

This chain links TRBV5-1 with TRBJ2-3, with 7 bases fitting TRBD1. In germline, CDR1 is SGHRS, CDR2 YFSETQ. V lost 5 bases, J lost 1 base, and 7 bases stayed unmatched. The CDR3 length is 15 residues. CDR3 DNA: TGCGCCAGCAGGCTGACAGGGTCCGGCACAGATACGCAGTATTTT. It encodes CASRLTGSGTDTQYF.

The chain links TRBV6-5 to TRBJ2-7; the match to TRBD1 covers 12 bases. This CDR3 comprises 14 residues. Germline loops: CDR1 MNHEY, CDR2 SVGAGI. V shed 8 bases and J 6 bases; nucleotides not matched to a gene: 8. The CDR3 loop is CASLSGQGASEQYF. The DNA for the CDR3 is TGTGCCAGCCTGTCGGGACAGGGGGCAAGCGAGCAGTACTTC.

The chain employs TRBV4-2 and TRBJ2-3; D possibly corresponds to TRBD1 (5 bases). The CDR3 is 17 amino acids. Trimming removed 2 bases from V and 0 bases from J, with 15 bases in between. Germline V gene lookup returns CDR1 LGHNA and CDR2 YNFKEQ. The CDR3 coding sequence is TGTGCCAGCAGCCAATGGTTGATAGGACAAAGCACAGATACGCAGTATTTT. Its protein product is CASSQWLIGQSTDTQYF.